What follows is one TCR beta chain and its context. Its antigen remains unknown. The CDR3 covers 17 residues. The V end lost 1 base, the J end lost 2 bases, and 14 bases lay between the germline ends. CDR1 and CDR2 (germline): LGHNA, YSLEER. This sample was included in a study of OX40 agonist ivuxolimab in advanced cancers. Findings and limits, study-wide: Dosing at 0.1 to 3.0 mg/kg was accompanied by clonal expansion of CD4+ and CD8+ blood T cells by week 6. More expanded clones were seen, on average, in CD8+ T cells than in CD4+.

Sequencing was performed with immunoSEQ multiplex PCR; in TCRdb, only in-frame clones are kept and a portion is missing. The table shows about 32,000 clones, with roughly 90% occurring only once. A history of autoimmune disease or systemic immunosuppression excluded patients. This clonotype originated in an adult with an advanced solid tumor such as melanoma, head and neck, liver or kidney cancer. The material sequenced was CD4+ or CD8+ T cells sorted from blood, taken in a trial of the OX40 agonist ivuxolimab. This rearrangement joins TRBV4-3 to TRBJ2-2; possible D gene TRBD2, 6 bases. The CDR3 DNA is TGCGCCAGCAGCCAAGGGCGTAGCGGATTAAACACCGGGGAGCTGTTTTTT. It is translated as CASSQGRSGLNTGELFF.